This TCR beta chain was recovered during a study of regulatory T cells in long-lasting Graves disease. CDR1 SGHTA and CDR2 FQGTGA come from the germline V gene. V was cut by 3 bases and J by 9 bases, with 14 bases left in between. The CDR3 is 14 residues long. The study's findings and limits: Newly diagnosed Graves' patients exceeded persistent ones in TCR diversity.

About this clonotype: Its antigen is as yet unknown.

For TCR beta, libraries came from iRepertoire HTBI primers and Arm-PCR of CDR3 regions. TCRdb reprocessed the multiplex PCR reads with MiXCR, giving one entry per CDR3 protein. The sample has about 460,000 distinct CDR3 sequences, 12% to 15% seen once. Time point noted: newly diagnosed GD, antithyroid drugs for less than 3 months. The TCR library used RNA extracted from PBMCs. In addition, the sample was reused for a study of T cells in Graves' hyperthyroidism and ophthalmopathy.

The clonotype comes from a woman aged 45-65 years with Graves disease. The chain combines TRBV7-3 with TRBJ2-2; tentative D call: TRBD1 (5 bases). The specimen comprised peripheral blood mononuclear cells (PBMCs), sampled at new diagnosis, from a patient treated with antithyroid drugs. DNA for the CDR3: TGTGCCAGCAGCTTGTGGCAGGGTGACCGGGAGCTGTTTTTT. Amino acids: CASSLWQGDRELFF.